These 22 T cell receptor beta chains were all obtained from the same sample, sequenced in a study of a mutant IDH1 vaccine in newly diagnosed glioma (dated by TCRdb to the early 2020s). The library was prepared using the immunoSEQ multiplex PCR assay. TCRdb limited this immuneACCESS table to in-frame rearrangements with V and J called. A share of clones is missing; checked studies link under half to unresolved V genes, and the rest is unexplained. The sample profile shows some 52,000 clones; roughly 90% of them were found once. The ten largest clones add up to around 2.4% of the sample. No antigen has been assigned to these receptors. The time point label, as the study defines it: week 11, during vaccination. A 20-mer mutant IDH1 peptide at 300 micrograms in Montanide made up each vaccine dose, which was injected subcutaneously together with topical imiquimod. The sample in question was PBMCs, obtained from a glioma patient whose treatment included an IDH1 peptide vaccine. These receptors originate from a man between 50 and 59 years old with glioma.

This clone was seen just once. The rearrangement joins TRBV28 to TRBJ1-5, with D uncertain. The CDR3 runs to 16 residues. The germline V gene encodes CDR1 MDHEN and CDR2 SYDVKM. Trimming cost V 6 bases and J 1 base, with 16 bases left between them. Here the CDR3 reads CASSQGRFASNQPQHF. The CDR3 coding sequence is TGTGCCAGCAGCCAAGGGCGGTTTGCCAGCAATCAGCCCCAGCATTTT.

The rearrangement links TRBV2 to TRBJ1-1, with TRBD1 matching 8 bases. Trimming cost V 4 bases and J 0 bases; bases outside gene matches: 1. Germline V gives CDR1 SNHLY, CDR2 FYNNEI. The CDR3 runs to 14 residues. The DNA of the CDR3 is TGTGCCAGCAGTGCACAGGGGGTGAACACTGAAGCTTTCTTT. Its translation: CASSAQGVNTEAFF.

This chain connects TRBV5-1 to TRBJ2-2; D uncertain. CDR3 length: 14 amino acids. V was cut by 3 bases and J by 3 bases, with 9 bases left in between. Germline values: CDR1 SGHRS, CDR2 YFSETQ. CDR3 region: CASSSAVDTGELFF. The CDR3 DNA follows: TGCGCCAGCAGCTCGGCGGTTGACACCGGGGAGCTGTTTTTT.

The V call is TRBV6-6, the J call TRBJ2-6; no clear D gene. V was cut by 7 bases and J by 11 bases, with 9 bases left in between. This CDR3 contains 11 residues. Germline V gene lookup returns CDR1 MNHNY and CDR2 SVGAGI (reference sequence). CDR3 sequence (DNA): TGTGCCAGCACCTCCCGATACGTCCTGACTTTC. Translated, it gives CASTSRYVLTF.

This clone was seen only once. The chain is built from TRBV5-5 and TRBJ1-5, with D unresolved. CDR1 is SGHKS and CDR2 is YYEKEE in the germline V gene (reference sequence). V was trimmed by 1 base and J by 6 bases, leaving 8 bases between them. This CDR3 is built from 13 residues. In DNA, the CDR3 is TGTGCCAGCAGCTTGACCGGGAGTCAGCCCCAGCATTTT. This codes for CASSLTGSQPQHF.

The rearrangement links TRBV19 to TRBJ1-3; no clear D. The V gene lost 10 bases and the J gene lost 0 bases, with 13 bases spanning the gap. The CDR3 extends over 14 amino acids. The V gene's germline CDR1 is LNHDA and CDR2 SQIVND (reference sequence). For the CDR3, the DNA is TGTGCCACCCGAACGGCTACCTCTGGAAACACCATATATTTT. The encoded protein is CATRTATSGNTIYF.

The chain is built from TRBV9 and TRBJ2-3; D remains ambiguous. This CDR3 spans 13 amino acids. V lost 0 bases to trimming and J lost 2 bases, with 4 bases between them. Germline lookup yields CDR1 SGDLS and CDR2 YYNGEE. The CDR3 here is CASSVGYTDTQYF. In DNA form, the CDR3 reads TGTGCCAGCAGCGTAGGTTACACAGATACGCAGTATTTT.

The V gene is TRBV6-6, the J gene TRBJ2-1; D is undetermined. Germline CDR1 MNHNY, CDR2 SVGAGI (reference sequence). The CDR3 totals 14 residues. V lost 2 bases, J lost 8 bases, and 13 bases lay in between. CDR3: CASSYLGKAYEQFF. For the CDR3, the DNA is TGTGCCAGCAGTTACCTCGGTAAGGCTTATGAGCAGTTCTTC.

The V gene is TRBV18, the J gene TRBJ2-7; D not certain. Germline V gene data show CDR1 as KGHSH and CDR2 as LQKENI. V gave up 0 bases and J gave up 2 bases, with 8 bases separating them. This CDR3 is built from 14 residues. CDR3 sequence: CASSPPDGPYEQYF. The CDR3 region has the DNA TGTGCCAGCTCACCACCGGACGGACCCTACGAGCAGTACTTC.

This sequence joins TRBV19 and TRBJ1-1, with 8 nucleotides matching TRBD1. V gave up 4 bases and J gave up 4 bases; unmatched junction bases: 8. The CDR3 loop spans 15 amino acids. CDR1 and CDR2 from the germline V gene are LNHDA and SQIVND (reference sequence). CDR3 loop: CASSTWTGNSTEAFF. DNA for the CDR3: TGTGCCAGTAGTACCTGGACAGGGAATAGCACTGAAGCTTTCTTT.

This clone occurred once. The genes are TRBV6-6 and TRBJ2-7; weak D call: TRBD1 (5 bases). Germline CDR1 reads MNHNY; CDR2 reads SVGAGI (reference sequence). The CDR3 loop spans 16 amino acids. Trimming removed 2 bases at V and 0 bases at J, with 14 bases between. DNA of the CDR3: TGTGCCAGCAGTTACCGGCGACAGTTGAGCTCCTACGAGCAGTACTTC. Amino acid sequence: CASSYRRQLSSYEQYF.

The rearrangement joins TRBV28 to TRBJ1-2, with no clear D. V shed 4 bases and J shed 5 bases, with 23 bases lying between them. The CDR3 runs 17 residues. Per germline, CDR1 MDHEN and CDR2 SYDVKM. The CDR3 nucleotides are TGTGCCAGCAGTTCCCCGTTGGGATCCCCCCTAAATTATGGCTACACCTTC. Protein product: CASSSPLGSPLNYGYTF.

This chain joins TRBV2 and TRBJ1-1, with D tentatively TRBD1 (5 bases). Trimming stripped 4 bases from V and 4 bases from J, with 22 bases between. Germline assignment: CDR1 SNHLY and CDR2 FYNNEI. The CDR3 has 17 residues. The CDR3 loop is CASSGGFGRTEGTEAFF. The CDR3 DNA reads as TGTGCCAGCAGTGGGGGCTTCGGGCGGACCGAGGGCACTGAAGCTTTCTTT.

The chain uses TRBV28 and TRBJ1-3; D is uncertain. Trimming stripped 7 bases from V and 1 base from J, with 11 bases between. Germline CDR1 reads MDHEN; CDR2 reads SYDVKM. CDR3 size: 14 residues. The CDR3 is CASTPAGSGNTIYF. The CDR3 bases are TGTGCCAGCACCCCTGCGGGGTCTGGAAACACCATATATTTT.

The chain employs TRBV4-1 and TRBJ2-1; 10 bases line up with TRBD2. V lost 0 bases and J lost 9; bases outside the gene matches: 8. Germline CDR1 is MGHRA and CDR2 is YSYEKL. The CDR3 totals 16 residues. The CDR3 is CASSQDGSGGASEQFF. In DNA form, the CDR3 reads TGCGCCAGCAGCCAAGATGGGAGCGGGGGGGCCAGTGAGCAGTTCTTC.

This clone was seen a few times. The rearrangement uses TRBV27 and TRBJ1-5, with D maybe TRBD1 (6 bases). V lost 6 bases, J lost 3 bases, and 12 bases lay in between. Germline loops: CDR1 MNHEY, CDR2 SMNVEV (reference sequence). The CDR3 covers 14 residues. Written as DNA, the CDR3 is TGTGCCAGCAGGGGGGCCATCATCAATCAGCCCCAGCATTTT. Translation gives CASRGAIINQPQHF.

The chain uses TRBV4-2 and TRBJ1-4; 7 nucleotides agree with TRBD1. The trim removed 2 bases at V and 8 bases at J, leaving 5 bases unmatched. Germline values: CDR1 LGHNA, CDR2 YNFKEQ. The CDR3 totals 14 residues. The CDR3 here is CASSQRQGGEKLFF. The CDR3 DNA is TGTGCCAGCAGCCAAAGACAGGGTGGCGAAAAACTGTTTTTT.

The chain recombines TRBV6-4 with TRBJ2-2; D remains unclear. The CDR3 covers 12 residues. V was clipped by 2 bases and J by 8 bases, with 6 bases between them. In germline, CDR1 is MRHNA, CDR2 SNTAGT. In nucleotides, the CDR3 is TGTGCCAGCAGTGACGGGATAGGGGAGCTGTTTTTT. Its translation: CASSDGIGELFF.

This chain joins TRBV6-5 and TRBJ1-5, with D perhaps matching TRBD1 (5 bases). Germline assignment: CDR1 MNHEY and CDR2 SVGAGI. V was cut by 0 bases and J by 0 bases, with 6 bases left in between. This CDR3 has 15 residues. The CDR3 sequence: CASSYSGGSNQPQHF. CDR3 DNA: TGTGCCAGCAGTTACTCGGGGGGTAGCAATCAGCCCCAGCATTTT.

The chain couples TRBV5-4 to TRBJ2-3; 8 bases fit TRBD2. The CDR3 sequence is 15 residues long. Trimming at V came to 4 bases and at J to 3 bases, leaving 7 bases not matched to a gene. Germline V gives CDR1 SGHNT, CDR2 YYREEE (reference sequence). The CDR3 loop reads CASSPDGGGTDTQYF. CDR3 sequence (DNA): TGTGCCAGCAGCCCGGACGGGGGGGGAACAGATACGCAGTATTTT.

CDR3 nucleotide sequence: TGTGCCATCAGTGAAATGAGAGAGCAGTTCTTC. Its protein product is CAISEMREQFF. The rearrangement links TRBV10-3 to TRBJ2-1; D is unresolved. The CDR3 has 11 amino acids. Between the trimmed V and J ends, which lost 3 bases and 10 bases, there was a span of 7 bases. CDR1 is ENHRY, CDR2 SYGVKD, per germline.

This clone was seen a few times. The J gene is TRBJ2-5, the V gene TRBV18, with no clear D. CDR1 and CDR2 (germline): KGHSH, LQKENI. The CDR3 has 12 residues. V dropped 2 bases and J dropped 2 bases, with 3 bases sitting between them. This CDR3 reads CASSPNQETQYF. CDR3 sequence (DNA): TGTGCCAGCTCACCAAATCAAGAGACCCAGTACTTC.